The next 28 T cell receptor beta chains were all read from a single sample in a study of early T cells in non-severe SARS-CoV-2 infection. TCRdb itself ran the 5' RACE reads through MiXCR, one entry per CDR3 protein. The data hold about 62,000 distinct CDR3 sequences, with approximately 9.3% observed a single time. Sequencing was performed on whole blood. The receptor source for this set is an adult who was a healthcare worker with PCR-confirmed SARS-CoV-2 infection or an uninfected control (not recorded which).

This clonotype was detected only a few times. The chain couples TRBV4-2 to TRBJ1-2, with D perhaps TRBD1 (6 bases). The CDR3 totals 15 residues. The ends were cut back, 4 bases at V and 3 bases at J, with 15 bases in the middle. The germline CDR1 and CDR2 sequences are LGHNA and YNFKEQ. The CDR3, as DNA: TGTGCCAGCAGCCCCTCGGCAGGGGTGGACTATGGCTACACCTTC. Its translation is CASSPSAGVDYGYTF.

CDR3 in amino acids: CASSLTGSYGYTF. The CDR3 coding sequence is TGCGCCAGCAGTTTGACAGGTTCTTATGGCTACACCTTC. The V call is TRBV5-1, the J call TRBJ1-2, with D perhaps matching TRBD1 (6 bases). Germline CDR1 and CDR2: SGHRS and YFSETQ. Trimming took 5 bases from V and 5 from J, leaving 13 bases between them. The CDR3 has 13 residues.

This clonotype was seen repeatedly, ten times or more. This chain joins TRBV6-1 and TRBJ1-5; the match to TRBD1 covers 7 bases. The CDR3 loop spans 17 amino acids. In germline, CDR1 is MNHNS, CDR2 SASEGT. The V segment lost 9 bases and the J segment 2 bases; nucleotides outside the gene matches: 16. The CDR3 nucleotides are TGTGCCAGTAATTCGGGTCGACAGGGCATGGGCAATCAGCCCCAGCATTTT. It yields the protein CASNSGRQGMGNQPQHF.

The V call is TRBV10-2, the J call TRBJ1-6; unclear D gene. The CDR3 totals 13 residues. Germline V gene lookup returns CDR1 WSHSY and CDR2 SAAADI. V gave up 6 bases and J gave up 8 bases, with 11 bases separating them. The CDR3 is CASSLGPHSPLHF. In DNA form, the CDR3 reads TGCGCCAGCAGCCTCGGACCCCATTCACCCCTCCACTTT.

This clonotype was picked up a small number of times. The rearrangement joins TRBV30 to TRBJ2-1; 11 bases line up with TRBD2. Losses at the gene ends were 4 bases for V and 7 bases for J; bases not matched to a gene: 3. CDR3 length: 13 residues. The germline V gene has CDR1 GTSNPN and CDR2 SVGIG (reference sequence). The CDR3 region has the DNA TGTGCCTGGAAGACTAGCGGGATGAATGAGCAGTTCTTC. Protein: CAWKTSGMNEQFF.

The table lists this clonotype with a count of one. The chain has TRBV20-1 and TRBJ1-6, with D unresolved. Germline CDR1 is DFQATT and CDR2 is SNEGSKA (reference sequence). The CDR3 has 17 amino acids. V lost 0 bases, J lost 0 bases, and 12 bases lay in between. Here the CDR3 DNA reads TGCAGTGCTAGAGATCCCGCCCATAGCTCCTATAATTCACCCCTCCACTTT. Protein: CSARDPAHSSYNSPLHF.

The chain employs TRBV7-2 and TRBJ1-3; 9 bases agree with TRBD1. The CDR3 covers 17 residues. J was trimmed by 4 bases and V by 5 bases; bases with no gene match: 12. Germline values: CDR1 SGHTA, CDR2 FQGNSA. The CDR3: CASSLGVRDRVGNTIYF. The CDR3 DNA reads TGTGCCAGCAGCCTGGGCGTCCGGGACAGGGTCGGAAACACCATATATTTT.

This clonotype has a count of ten or more. This sequence joins TRBV29-1 and TRBJ1-4; D is perhaps TRBD1 (5 bases). The germline gives CDR1 SQVTM, CDR2 ANQGSEA. Deletions cut 4 bases from V and 7 bases from J, with 13 bases between. The CDR3 is made up of 13 amino acids. The CDR3 nucleotides are TGCAGCGTTGGGGGGACCGTTAGTGAAAAACTGTTTTTT. This sequence encodes CSVGGTVSEKLFF.

The rearrangement uses TRBV5-1 and TRBJ2-1; perhaps TRBD2 as D (5 bases). The V and J ends lost 7 bases and 0 bases respectively, with 14 bases between them. The length of the CDR3 is 15 residues. Germline lookup yields CDR1 SGHRS and CDR2 YFSETQ. The CDR3 here is CASRDTGSSYNEQFF. The DNA of the CDR3 is TGCGCCAGCCGGGATACTGGGAGCTCCTACAATGAGCAGTTCTTC.

This clonotype appeared a few times. The rearrangement uses TRBV10-3 and TRBJ2-7; tentatively, D is TRBD1 (6 bases). The V gene lost 1 base and the J gene lost 3 bases, with 10 bases spanning the gap. From germline, CDR1 is ENHRY and CDR2 SYGVKD. This CDR3 spans 14 amino acids. DNA for the CDR3: TGTGCCATCAGTGAGTTGCAGGACAGCTACGAGCAGTACGTC. It encodes CAISELQDSYEQYV.

This clonotype occurred a few times. The V call is TRBV11-2, the J call TRBJ2-7, with unresolved D. CDR1 SGHAT and CDR2 FQNNGV come from the germline V gene. The CDR3 runs 12 residues. V shed 5 bases and J shed 7 bases, with 12 bases lying between them. Written as DNA, the CDR3 is TGTGCCAGCAGCGCAGACGGCTGGGAGCAGTACGTC. This codes for CASSADGWEQYV.

This clonotype occurred many times. The chain carries TRBV6-6 and TRBJ2-7, with D possibly TRBD2 on 5 matching bases. Germline CDR1 and CDR2: MNHNY and SVGAGI (reference sequence). V was clipped by 6 bases and J by 0 bases, with 18 bases between them. CDR3 length equals 16 residues. CDR3 residues: CASSSGAGYSSYEQYV. The CDR3 DNA reads as TGTGCCAGCAGCTCTGGCGCGGGCTATAGCTCCTACGAGCAGTACGTC.

This clonotype was observed a few times. CDR3 DNA: TGTGCCAGTCTACCGGGACAGGGTAATCGCGAAGCTTTCTTT. This gives the protein CASLPGQGNREAFF. V is TRBV7-2 and J is TRBJ1-1, with 9 bases lining up with TRBD1. Germline V lookup: CDR1 SGHTA, CDR2 FQGNSA. The CDR3 loop spans 14 amino acids. The V segment lost 9 bases and the J segment 8 bases; nucleotides outside the gene matches: 13.

This clonotype was detected a few times. The V gene is TRBV12-2, the J gene TRBJ1-2; the table's D call TRBD1 went unverified against the DNA. TRBV12-2 is marked as a pseudogene. This CDR3 comprises 19 residues. The CDR3: CASRLQAEVVAGTRDGYTF. In DNA, the CDR3 is TGTGCAAGTCGCCTTCAGGCGGAGGTCGTCGCCGGGACCCGCGATGGCTACACCTTC.

This clonotype was picked up a small number of times. The CDR3 sequence is CATSRDRDYNEQFF. CDR3 nucleotides: TGTGCCACCAGCAGAGACAGGGATTACAATGAGCAGTTCTTC. The chain recombines TRBV15 with TRBJ2-1; the D gene is possibly TRBD1 (5 bases). This CDR3 contains 14 residues. Germline V lookup: CDR1 LNHNV, CDR2 YYDKDF (reference sequence). Trimming took off 0 bases at V and 4 bases at J, with 7 bases between the two ends.

V gene TRBV7-8 combines with J gene TRBJ1-1; D is unresolved. CDR3 length equals 15 residues. V dropped 5 bases and J dropped 1 base, with 14 bases sitting between them. From germline, CDR1 is SGHVS and CDR2 FQNEAQ. CDR3 residues: CASSPAPGQNTEAFF. The CDR3 nucleotides read TGTGCCAGCAGCCCAGCCCCCGGGCAGAACACTGAAGCTTTCTTT.

This clonotype came up a few times. The rearrangement links TRBV19 to TRBJ2-1; 12 bases are a match to TRBD2. In germline, CDR1 is LNHDA, CDR2 SQIVND (reference sequence). CDR3 length: 15 residues. After removal of 4 bases from V and 6 bases from J, the junction contained 4 bases not matched to a gene. The CDR3 spells CASSSTSGGINEQFF. The CDR3 DNA follows: TGTGCCAGTAGTAGTACTAGCGGGGGGATCAATGAGCAGTTCTTC.

This clonotype was found many times. V gene TRBV5-1 combines with J gene TRBJ1-2; D is ambiguous. Trimming stripped 4 bases from V and 0 bases from J, with 7 bases between. Germline-derived CDR1 and CDR2 are SGHRS and YFSETQ. CDR3 length: 13 residues. CDR3 sequence reads: CASSSQPNYGYTF. The CDR3 DNA sequence: TGCGCCAGCAGCAGTCAACCTAACTATGGCTACACCTTC.

This chain joins TRBV7-6 and TRBJ1-5; D remains ambiguous. This CDR3 has 16 residues. Germline V gene sequence: CDR1 SGHVS, CDR2 FNYEAQ. Trimming shortened V by 4 bases and J by 3 bases, and 16 bases separated the two germline ends. CDR3 DNA sequence: TGTGCCAGCAGCTCCCAAGGAGGGCAGTACAATCAGCCCCAGCATTTT. Its protein is CASSSQGGQYNQPQHF.

This clonotype appeared a few times. The gene calls are TRBV12-3 or TRBV12-4 and TRBJ2-2, with unresolved D. The CDR3 loop spans 14 amino acids. The V and J ends lost 3 bases and 0 bases respectively, with 5 bases between them. The CDR3 sequence: CASSFGPNTGELFF. The DNA for the CDR3 is TGTGCCAGCAGTTTTGGTCCGAACACCGGGGAGCTGTTTTTT.

At least ten counts were recorded for this clonotype. The rearrangement uses TRBV5-4 and TRBJ1-3; D gene uncertain. Germline loops: CDR1 SGHNT, CDR2 YYREEE (reference sequence). The CDR3 consists of 15 residues. The V and J ends lost 5 bases and 3 bases respectively, with 15 bases between them. The CDR3 sequence: CASRSTPRGGNTIYF. The CDR3 DNA sequence: TGTGCCAGCAGATCTACACCGCGGGGTGGAAACACCATATATTTT. Full variable domain (outside the CDR3, taken from reference TRBV5-4 and TRBJ1-3): ETGVTQSPTHLIKTRGQQVTLRCSSQSGHNTVSWYQQALGQGPQFIFQYYREEENGRGNFPPRFSGLQFPNYSSELNVNALELDDSALYLCASRSTPRGGNTIYFGEGSWLTVV.

V is TRBV12-3 or TRBV12-4 and J is TRBJ1-1; no clear D. The CDR3 runs to 13 residues. V gave up 6 bases and J gave up 1 base, with 9 bases separating them. The chain's CDR3 is CASSRAPNTEAFF. CDR3 nucleotide sequence: TGTGCCAGCAGCCGCGCACCGAACACTGAAGCTTTCTTT.

This clonotype was observed a handful of times. The chain joins TRBV7-6 to TRBJ1-4, with D hard to call. Trimming cost V 2 bases and J 3 bases, with 4 bases left between them. This CDR3 contains 13 residues. CDR1 is SGHVS, CDR2 FNYEAQ, per germline. The CDR3 protein is CASSLISNEKLFF. In DNA, the CDR3 is TGTGCCAGCAGCTTAATTTCTAATGAAAAACTGTTTTTT.

This clonotype was detected a few times. DNA of the CDR3: TGTGCCAGTAGGCAAATAGCGGGGGGGACAGATACGCAGTATTTT. This codes for CASRQIAGGTDTQYF. The rearrangement uses TRBV19 and TRBJ2-3; 11 nucleotides align to TRBD2. V was pared by 6 bases and J by 3 bases, with 5 bases of the junction left unmatched. The CDR3 contains 15 residues. Germline V gives CDR1 LNHDA, CDR2 SQIVND (reference sequence).

This clonotype has more than one count but fewer than ten. The chain links TRBV4-1 to TRBJ2-7; 9 nucleotides agree with TRBD1. The CDR3 sequence is 16 residues long. Germline CDR1 and CDR2: MGHRA and YSYEKL. Trimming cost V 1 base and J 1 base; bases outside gene matches: 5. The CDR3 spells CASSQGIQGASYEQYV. The CDR3 bases are TGCGCCAGCAGCCAAGGGATACAGGGGGCTTCCTACGAGCAGTACGTC.

The sample holds many counts of this clonotype. This chain connects TRBV5-5 to TRBJ1-1; D is uncertain. V dropped 2 bases and J dropped 1 base, with 6 bases sitting between them. The CDR3 totals 13 residues. Germline V gives CDR1 SGHKS, CDR2 YYEKEE (reference sequence). Written as DNA, the CDR3 is TGTGCCAGCAGCTTCTTCCGGAACACTGAAGCTTTCTTT. Protein sequence: CASSFFRNTEAFF.

This sequence joins TRBV9 and TRBJ2-3; possible D gene TRBD1, 5 bases. CDR1 is SGDLS and CDR2 is YYNGEE in the germline V gene. The CDR3 has 17 residues. V shed 3 bases and J shed 2 bases, with 19 bases lying between them. In DNA form, the CDR3 reads TGTGCCAGCAGCGGGGGCACAGGCTCTACCTTCACAGATACGCAGTATTTT. Amino acid sequence: CASSGGTGSTFTDTQYF.

This clonotype was detected many times. This chain connects TRBV7-9 to TRBJ1-1; D gene uncertain. The CDR3 is 12 residues long. Germline values: CDR1 SEHNR, CDR2 FQNEAQ (reference sequence). V shed 2 bases and J shed 10 bases, with 11 bases lying between them. This chain's CDR3 is CASSLLTGVAFF. In DNA, the CDR3 is TGTGCCAGCAGCTTATTAACGGGTGTAGCTTTCTTT.